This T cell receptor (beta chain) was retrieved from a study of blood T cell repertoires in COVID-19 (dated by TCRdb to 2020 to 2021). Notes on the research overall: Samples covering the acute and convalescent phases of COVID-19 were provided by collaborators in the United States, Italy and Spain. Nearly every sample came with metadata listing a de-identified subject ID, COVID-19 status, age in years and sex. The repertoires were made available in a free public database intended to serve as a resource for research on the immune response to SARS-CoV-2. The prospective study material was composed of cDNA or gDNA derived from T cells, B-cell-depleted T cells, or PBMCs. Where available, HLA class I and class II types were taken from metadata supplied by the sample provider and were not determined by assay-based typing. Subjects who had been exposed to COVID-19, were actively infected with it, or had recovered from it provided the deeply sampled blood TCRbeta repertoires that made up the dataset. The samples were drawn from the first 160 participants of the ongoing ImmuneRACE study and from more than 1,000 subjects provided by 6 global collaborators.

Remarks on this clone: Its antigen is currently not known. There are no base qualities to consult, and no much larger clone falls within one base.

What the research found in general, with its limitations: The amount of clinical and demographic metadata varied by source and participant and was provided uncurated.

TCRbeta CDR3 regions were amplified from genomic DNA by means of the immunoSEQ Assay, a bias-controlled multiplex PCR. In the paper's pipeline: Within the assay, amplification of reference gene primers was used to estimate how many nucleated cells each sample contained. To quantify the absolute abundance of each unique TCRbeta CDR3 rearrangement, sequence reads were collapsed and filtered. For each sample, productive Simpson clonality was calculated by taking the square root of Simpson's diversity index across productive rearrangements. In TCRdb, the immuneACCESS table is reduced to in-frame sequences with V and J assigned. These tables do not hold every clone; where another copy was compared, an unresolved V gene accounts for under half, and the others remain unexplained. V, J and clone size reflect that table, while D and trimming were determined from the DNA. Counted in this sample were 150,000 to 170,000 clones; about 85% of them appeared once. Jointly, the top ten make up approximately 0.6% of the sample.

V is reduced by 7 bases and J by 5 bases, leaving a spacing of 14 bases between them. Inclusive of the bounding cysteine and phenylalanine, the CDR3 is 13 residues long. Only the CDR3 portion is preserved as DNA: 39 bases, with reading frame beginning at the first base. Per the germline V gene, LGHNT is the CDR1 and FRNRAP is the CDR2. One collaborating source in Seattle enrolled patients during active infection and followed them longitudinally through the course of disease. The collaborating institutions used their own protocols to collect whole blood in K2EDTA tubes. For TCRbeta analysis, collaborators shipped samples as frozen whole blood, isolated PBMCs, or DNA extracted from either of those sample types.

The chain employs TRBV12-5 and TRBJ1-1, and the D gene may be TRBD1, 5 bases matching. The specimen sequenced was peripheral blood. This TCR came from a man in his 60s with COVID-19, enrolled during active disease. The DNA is TGTGCTAGTGCAATCAGGGTTGGGACTGAAGCTTTCTTT. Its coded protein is CASAIRVGTEAFF.